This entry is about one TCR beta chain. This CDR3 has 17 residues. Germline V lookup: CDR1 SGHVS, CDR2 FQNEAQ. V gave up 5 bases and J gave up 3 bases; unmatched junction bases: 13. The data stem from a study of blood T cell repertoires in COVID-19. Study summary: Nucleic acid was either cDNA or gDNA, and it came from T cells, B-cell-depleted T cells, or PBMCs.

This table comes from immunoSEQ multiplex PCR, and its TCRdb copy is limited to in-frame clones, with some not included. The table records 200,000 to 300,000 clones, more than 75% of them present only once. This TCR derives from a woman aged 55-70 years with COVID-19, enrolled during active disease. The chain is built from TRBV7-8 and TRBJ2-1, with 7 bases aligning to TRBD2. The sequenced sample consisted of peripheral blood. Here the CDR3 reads CASSGGRVPGSYNEQFF. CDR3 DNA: TGTGCCAGCAGCGGAGGGAGGGTCCCTGGTAGCTACAATGAGCAGTTCTTC.